The 32 T cell receptor beta chains in this list originate from one sample, sequenced in a study of blood T cell repertoires in COVID-19. The table came from immunoSEQ multiplex PCR; TCRdb's copy has only in-frame clones and leaves some out. The table has about 210,000 clones, 80% to 90% seen once; the top ten hold more than 7%. Material for sequencing was PBMCs or T cells enriched from blood (not recorded which). The source of these receptors is a man aged 30 to 45 in a cohort exposed to, infected with or recovered from COVID-19 (not recorded which).

V is TRBV25-1 and J is TRBJ2-3; 10 nucleotides align to TRBD1. V dropped 5 bases and J dropped 4; count of bases not matched to a gene: 9. CDR1 is MGHDK, CDR2 SYGVNS, per germline. This CDR3 spans 16 amino acids. The CDR3 loop is CASSPLGGTGADTQYF. CDR3 nucleotide sequence: TGTGCCAGCAGTCCTCTTGGGGGGACAGGGGCAGATACGCAGTATTTT.

The chain uses TRBV13 and TRBJ2-3; weak D call: TRBD1 (5 bases). V gave up 5 bases and J gave up 4 bases, with 13 bases separating them. This CDR3 region has 14 residues. Germline V gives CDR1 PRHDT, CDR2 FYEKMQ (reference sequence). The CDR3 DNA sequence: TGTGCCAGCAGCGTAGAGACAGATGCAGATACGCAGTATTTT. Residues: CASSVETDADTQYF. The whole variable domain, remainder taken from reference TRBV13 and TRBJ2-3, is AAGVIQSPRHLIKEKRETATLKCYPIPRHDTVYWYQQGPGQDPQFLISFYEKMQSDKGSIPDRFSAQQFSDYHSELNMSSLELGDSALYFCASSVETDADTQYFGPGTRLTVL.

This clone turned up a few times. The chain has TRBV6-5 and TRBJ1-6, with 9 bases lining up with TRBD1. CDR1 and CDR2 from the germline V gene are MNHEY and SVGAGI. The CDR3 is made up of 15 amino acids. V lost 5 bases, J lost 10 bases, and 9 bases stayed unmatched. CDR3 nucleotide sequence: TGTGCCAGCAGTAGAACTGGACAGGGGAGCTCACCCCTCCACTTT. Its protein product is CASSRTGQGSSPLHF.

This clone showed up just a few times. The chain recombines TRBV6-2 or TRBV6-3 with TRBJ2-5; no firm D call. Germline CDR1 MNHEY, CDR2 SVGEGT. The CDR3 is made up of 15 amino acids. V was clipped by 0 bases and J by 4 bases, with 12 bases between them. This chain's CDR3 is CASSYSSFLRETQYF. As DNA, the CDR3 is TGTGCCAGCAGTTACTCGAGCTTTTTACGAGAGACCCAGTACTTC.

V is TRBV7-2 and J is TRBJ2-7; 8 bases fit TRBD2. V lost 5 bases to trimming and J lost 2 bases; unmatched junction nucleotides: 5. Germline V gene sequence: CDR1 SGHTA, CDR2 FQGNSA. The CDR3 extends over 14 amino acids. The CDR3 sequence: CASSPPGLAYEQYF. The CDR3 DNA is TGTGCCAGCAGCCCACCGGGACTAGCCTACGAGCAGTACTTC.

The chain joins TRBV19 to TRBJ2-1; D ambiguous. The length of the CDR3 is 15 residues. CDR1 LNHDA and CDR2 SQIVND come from the germline V gene (reference sequence). With 6 bases removed from V and 0 bases from J, the gap between germline ends came to 12 bases. CDR3 nucleotide sequence: TGTGCCAGTAGCACGACTTCTACCTCCTACAATGAGCAGTTCTTC. This encodes CASSTTSTSYNEQFF.

The genes are TRBV21-1 and TRBJ1-4; TRBD1, the table's D call, was not compared with the DNA. TRBV21-1 is classified as a pseudogene. The CDR3 has 15 amino acids. The CDR3 nucleotides read TGTGCCAGCAGCAGTCTTTCAGGCGAACGTGAAAAACTGTTTTTT. This codes for CASSSLSGEREKLFF.

The genes are TRBV5-1 and TRBJ2-1; 10 bases line up with TRBD2. The germline CDR1 and CDR2 sequences are SGHRS and YFSETQ. The CDR3 spans 18 residues. V shed 9 bases and J 5 bases; nucleotides not matched to a gene: 20. CDR3 residues: CATFLASALAGADNEQFF. The CDR3 nucleotides are TGCGCCACCTTCTTGGCCTCCGCCCTAGCGGGAGCCGACAATGAGCAGTTCTTC.

The rearrangement links TRBV29-1 to TRBJ2-7; 9 bases agree with TRBD1. The J segment lost 5 bases and the V segment lost 0 bases, leaving 8 bases of the junction unmatched. Germline V gene sequence: CDR1 SQVTM, CDR2 ANQGSEA. The CDR3 length is 15 residues. CDR3 sequence (DNA): TGCAGCGTTGAAGAGGGGACAGGGAAGGCTGACGAGCAGTACTTC. Translating gives CSVEEGTGKADEQYF.

This clone turned up a few times. The rearrangement links TRBV15 to TRBJ1-5, with D uncertain. The CDR3 is 15 amino acids. Deletions cut 0 bases from V and 5 bases from J, with 11 bases between. The germline V gene encodes CDR1 LNHNV and CDR2 YYDKDF (reference sequence). The CDR3 protein is CATSRDFIRDQPQHF. CDR3 DNA sequence: TGTGCCACCAGCAGAGATTTTATTCGGGATCAGCCCCAGCATTTT.

CDR3 residues: CASSMSAGGYTF. As DNA, the CDR3 is TGTGCCAGCAGCATGTCAGCGGGTGGCTACACCTTC. This chain uses TRBV7-9 with TRBJ1-2; D not certain. CDR3 size: 12 residues. V was trimmed by 5 bases and J by 7 bases, leaving 11 bases between them. The germline V gene encodes CDR1 SEHNR and CDR2 FQNEAQ (reference sequence).

The V and J genes are TRBV28 and TRBJ1-4; possible D gene TRBD1, 6 bases. The CDR3 length is 17 residues. Germline-derived CDR1 and CDR2 are MDHEN and SYDVKM. Trimming shortened V by 8 bases and J by 0 bases, and 19 bases separated the two germline ends. The DNA for the CDR3 is TGTGCCAGCTTCTGGGGGGGGCCGGTATCAACTAATGAAAAACTGTTTTTT. Its translation is CASFWGGPVSTNEKLFF.

This clone appeared a single time. The chain recombines TRBV27 with TRBJ1-2; the D gene is possibly TRBD1 (5 bases). Trimming took 7 bases from V and 1 from J, leaving 13 bases between them. Germline-derived CDR1 and CDR2 are MNHEY and SMNVEV (reference sequence). This CDR3 comprises 14 residues. The CDR3 bases are TGTGCCAGCAACCCCACAGGATTTAACTATGGCTACACCTTC. Protein: CASNPTGFNYGYTF.

The chain combines TRBV5-4 with TRBJ1-2; D unclear. Germline V gene sequence: CDR1 SGHNT, CDR2 YYREEE (reference sequence). The CDR3 runs 13 residues. Trimming took 3 bases from V and 4 from J, leaving 10 bases between them. The CDR3 nucleotides read TGTGCCAGCAGCTCCCCCGGTTTCTATGGCTACACCTTC. It codes for CASSSPGFYGYTF.

This clone was detected only once. The V call is TRBV20-1, the J call TRBJ2-1; the D gene is possibly TRBD2 (5 bases). The germline gives CDR1 DFQATT, CDR2 SNEGSKA (reference sequence). This CDR3 region has 10 residues. Here the CDR3 reads CSTGMNEQFF. The CDR3 DNA reads as TGCAGCACCGGGATGAATGAGCAGTTCTTC.

The V call is TRBV7-9, the J call TRBJ2-1, with 8 bases fitting TRBD2. Germline lookup yields CDR1 SEHNR and CDR2 FQNEAQ (reference sequence). The CDR3 runs to 16 residues. Trimming removed 5 bases from V and 1 base from J; junction bases left unmatched: 7. CDR3 in amino acids: CASSPRLAPSYNEQFF. CDR3 sequence (DNA): TGTGCCAGCAGCCCCAGACTAGCGCCATCCTACAATGAGCAGTTCTTC.

The genes are TRBV28 and TRBJ1-4; tentatively, D is TRBD1 (5 bases). The CDR3 spans 14 residues. With 5 bases removed from V and 4 bases from J, the gap between germline ends came to 11 bases. Germline CDR1 MDHEN, CDR2 SYDVKM. The CDR3 reads CASSRGVGNEKLFF. CDR3 in DNA: TGTGCCAGCAGTCGGGGGGTCGGTAATGAAAAACTGTTTTTT.

This clone has a handful of counts. CDR3 sequence reads: CASSESGGLSSGPQHF. CDR3 coding DNA: TGTGCCAGCAGTGAAAGTGGGGGACTCTCTTCTGGTCCCCAGCATTTT. The V call is TRBV6-1, the J call TRBJ1-5, with D maybe TRBD1 (5 bases). The germline gives CDR1 MNHNS, CDR2 SASEGT. There are 16 residues in the CDR3. V was trimmed by 2 bases and J by 10 bases, leaving 21 bases between them.

This clone appeared many times. J is TRBJ2-7 and V is TRBV29-1; TRBD1 matches at 7 bases. Germline CDR1 SQVTM, CDR2 ANQGSEA. Germline trimming cut 5 bases from V and 3 bases from J; bases unmatched to any gene: 16. This CDR3 is built from 16 residues. As DNA, the CDR3 is TGCAGCGTTTTGGTATCCGGGACAGAAATCCGCTACGAGCAGTACTTC. This sequence encodes CSVLVSGTEIRYEQYF.

This clone was observed once. This chain joins TRBV15 and TRBJ1-3; D is undetermined. The germline V and J ends were trimmed by 0 bases and 0 bases, with 12 bases remaining between them. Germline lookup yields CDR1 LNHNV and CDR2 YYDKDF (reference sequence). This CDR3 region has 17 residues. In nucleotides, the CDR3 is TGTGCCACCAGCAGAGATCGAGCGCTACACTCTGGAAACACCATATATTTT. Protein sequence: CATSRDRALHSGNTIYF.

This sequence joins TRBV9 and TRBJ2-1; weak D call: TRBD2 (6 bases). The CDR3 runs to 16 residues. In germline, CDR1 is SGDLS, CDR2 YYNGEE. Trimming shortened V by 4 bases and J by 0 bases, and 14 bases separated the two germline ends. CDR3 bases: TGTGCCAGCAGCCCACGCGGAGGGATCTCCTACAATGAGCAGTTCTTC. It encodes CASSPRGGISYNEQFF.

The chain recombines TRBV18 with TRBJ1-4; D is possibly TRBD1 (6 bases). CDR3 length equals 16 residues. Germline CDR1 and CDR2: KGHSH and LQKENI. Trimming removed 3 bases from V and 3 bases from J, with 14 bases in between. This CDR3 reads CASSPNAGTPNEKLFF. CDR3 nucleotide sequence: TGTGCCAGCTCACCGAATGCCGGGACACCTAATGAAAAACTGTTTTTT.

The chain joins TRBV24-1 to TRBJ2-2; possible D gene TRBD1, 6 bases. V lost 3 bases and J 7 bases, leaving 11 bases between the germline ends. The germline V gene has CDR1 KGHDR and CDR2 SFDVKD. The CDR3 has 14 amino acids. CDR3: CATSDPQGIGELFF. The CDR3 DNA reads as TGTGCCACCAGTGATCCACAGGGAATCGGGGAGCTGTTTTTT.

The chain uses TRBV6-5 and TRBJ1-6; 9 nucleotides agree with TRBD1. Unmatched junction bases numbered 6, after V lost 6 bases and J lost 9 bases. Germline CDR1 MNHEY, CDR2 SVGAGI. The CDR3 sequence is 14 residues long. Written as DNA, the CDR3 is TGTGCCAGCAGGTACCGGACAGGGGCTTCACCCCTCCACTTT. Its protein is CASRYRTGASPLHF.

The chain employs TRBV7-9 and TRBJ2-1, with a possible D match to TRBD1 (6 bases). Between the trimmed V and J ends, which lost 4 bases and 4 bases, there was a span of 14 bases. The CDR3 is made up of 15 amino acids. Germline CDR1 SEHNR, CDR2 FQNEAQ (reference sequence). In nucleotides, the CDR3 is TGTGCCAGCAGCTCCGGAGCGAGGGGGTACAATGAGCAGTTCTTC. It translates to CASSSGARGYNEQFF.

In its sample, this clone was seen once. V and J are TRBV18 and TRBJ2-6; 7 bases are a match to TRBD1. CDR3 length equals 17 residues. CDR1 and CDR2 from the germline V gene are KGHSH and LQKENI. After removal of 6 bases from V and 0 bases from J, the junction contained 8 bases not matched to a gene. CDR3 region: CASSYRGGSSGANVLTF. In nucleotides, the CDR3 is TGTGCCAGCTCCTACAGGGGTGGCTCCTCTGGGGCCAACGTCCTGACTTTC.

The CDR3 DNA is TGTGCCAGCAGCCATTGGACAGGGAAGCAAGAGACCCAGTACTTC. It translates to CASSHWTGKQETQYF. V and J are TRBV3-1 (or the pseudogene TRBV3-2) and TRBJ2-5; 8 nucleotides match TRBD1. The germline gives CDR1 LGHDT, CDR2 YNNKEL (reference sequence). The CDR3 is made up of 15 amino acids. V shed 3 bases and J 2 bases; nucleotides not matched to a gene: 5.

V gene TRBV14 combines with J gene TRBJ1-2; D perhaps matches TRBD1 (6 bases). Germline-derived CDR1 and CDR2 are SGHDN and FVKESK. The CDR3 spans 13 residues. Between the trimmed V and J ends, which lost 2 bases and 8 bases, there was a span of 12 bases. For the CDR3, the DNA is TGTGCCAGCAGCCAACCTCGGGGGGGCGGCTACACCTTC. Amino acid sequence: CASSQPRGGGYTF.

The chain couples TRBV4-1 to TRBJ1-2, with unresolved D. Per the germline V gene, CDR1 is MGHRA and CDR2 is YSYEKL. V lost 6 bases and J lost 0, with 8 bases in between. The CDR3 sequence is 13 residues long. The CDR3 coding sequence is TGCGCCAGCAGTCCACTGACTAACTATGGCTACACCTTC. Protein product: CASSPLTNYGYTF.

This rearrangement joins TRBV6-5 to TRBJ1-2; 8 nucleotides line up with TRBD1. The germline gives CDR1 MNHEY, CDR2 SVGAGI. This CDR3 is built from 13 residues. Trimming at V came to 2 bases and at J to 8 bases, leaving 4 bases not matched to a gene. The CDR3 spells CASSYGQGRGYTF. In DNA, the CDR3 is TGTGCCAGCAGTTACGGACAGGGAAGAGGCTACACCTTC.

The genes are TRBV6-5 and TRBJ2-2; 7 bases are a match to TRBD1. V lost 6 bases to trimming and J lost 0 bases; unmatched junction nucleotides: 4. In germline, CDR1 is MNHEY, CDR2 SVGAGI. The CDR3 has 15 residues. DNA of the CDR3: TGTGCCAGCAGACCAGGGGGTACGAACACCGGGGAGCTGTTTTTT. Protein: CASRPGGTNTGELFF.

The chain carries TRBV19 and TRBJ1-2, with no clear D. The CDR3 has 13 residues. V dropped 0 bases and J dropped 4 bases, with 6 bases sitting between them. Germline CDR1 LNHDA, CDR2 SQIVND (reference sequence). CDR3 loop: CASSIDGSYGYTF. As DNA, the CDR3 is TGTGCCAGTAGTATAGATGGCAGCTATGGCTACACCTTC. The full variable domain, with the rest looked up from reference TRBV19 and TRBJ1-2, is DGGITQSPKYLFRKEGQNVTLSCEQNLNHDAMYWYRQDPGQGLRLIYYSQIVNDFQKGDIAEGYSVSREKKESFPLTVTSAQKNPTAFYLCASSIDGSYGYTFGSGTRLTVV.